This entry lists 17 T cell receptor beta chains sequenced from one sample in a study of blood T cell repertoires in COVID-19. Assay: immunoSEQ multiplex PCR; the TCRdb copy retains only in-frame clones and omits some. Of about 310,000 clones listed, approximately 90% are singletons. Material for sequencing was PBMCs or T cells enriched from blood (not recorded which). Receptors originate from a woman aged 40 to 50 who had recovered from COVID-19.

The CDR3 region is CASSSFGQGGYTF. For the CDR3, the DNA is TGTGCCAGCAGTTCTTTCGGCCAGGGGGGCTACACCTTC. This sequence joins TRBV6-5 and TRBJ1-2, with TRBD1 as a possible D gene (6 bases). V lost 4 bases and J lost 8, with 14 bases in between. The CDR3 sequence is 13 residues long. Germline V gene lookup returns CDR1 MNHEY and CDR2 SVGAGI.

The gene calls are TRBV5-1 and TRBJ1-3, with a weak D call TRBD1 (5 bases). The germline V and J ends were trimmed by 0 bases and 0 bases, with 7 bases remaining between them. Germline V gives CDR1 SGHRS, CDR2 YFSETQ. The CDR3 loop spans 15 amino acids. The CDR3 loop reads CASSLVGVSGNTIYF. CDR3 sequence (DNA): TGCGCCAGCAGCTTGGTAGGGGTCTCTGGAAACACCATATATTTT.

The rearrangement links TRBV28 to TRBJ1-5; 8 bases are a match to TRBD1. The CDR3 contains 15 residues. From germline, CDR1 is MDHEN and CDR2 SYDVKM. J gave up 3 bases and V 6 bases, and 7 bases lay outside the gene matches. As DNA, the CDR3 is TGTGCCAGCAGCTGGGGACAGGTGTACAATCAGCCCCAGCATTTT. It translates to CASSWGQVYNQPQHF.

This clone has only one observation. The genes are TRBV4-1 and TRBJ2-2; TRBD2 agrees at 8 bases. The CDR3 runs to 14 residues. CDR1 and CDR2 from the germline V gene are MGHRA and YSYEKL. J was trimmed by 5 bases and V by 4 bases; bases with no gene match: 3. The CDR3 here is CASSPSGGTGELFF. CDR3 nucleotide sequence: TGCGCCAGCAGCCCCAGCGGGGGAACCGGGGAGCTGTTTTTT.

Of note for this clone: Other DNA sequences within the sample encode an identical CDR3. The chain employs TRBV30 and TRBJ2-7; 8 bases fit TRBD2. CDR1 GTSNPN and CDR2 SVGIG come from the germline V gene (reference sequence). V lost 3 bases and J lost 3; bases outside the gene matches: 4. The CDR3 has 13 residues. The CDR3 loop is CAWSTGTSYEQYF. CDR3 nucleotide sequence: TGTGCCTGGAGCACCGGGACTAGCTACGAGCAGTACTTC. The complete variable domain, with remaining parts taken from reference TRBV30 and TRBJ2-7, reads SQTIHQWPATLVQPVGSPLSLECTVEGTSNPNLYWYRQAAGRGLQLLFYSVGIGQISSEVPQNLSASRPQDRQFILSSKKLLLSDSGFYLCAWSTGTSYEQYFGPGTRLTVT.

This clone came up once. The sample has other DNA sequences that encode this CDR3 too. The V call is TRBV7-3, the J call TRBJ2-3, with a tentative D call TRBD1 (7 bases). This CDR3 has 15 residues. With 3 bases removed from V and 0 bases from J, the gap between germline ends came to 10 bases. Looked up from germline, CDR1 is SGHTA and CDR2 is FQGTGA. The chain's CDR3 is CASSLQGGSTDTQYF. In DNA, the CDR3 is TGTGCCAGCAGCTTGCAGGGGGGTAGCACAGATACGCAGTATTTT.

This clone was observed a handful of times. This rearrangement joins TRBV5-1 to TRBJ1-3; 7 nucleotides line up with TRBD1. Trimming at V came to 2 bases and at J to 8 bases, leaving 10 bases not matched to a gene. From germline, CDR1 is SGHRS and CDR2 YFSETQ. The length of the CDR3 is 15 residues. The DNA of the CDR3 is TGCGCCAGCAGCTTTAAGGGACAGCCCGGGGACACCATATATTTT. Protein product: CASSFKGQPGDTIYF.

This sequence joins TRBV7-9 and TRBJ2-4; 7 bases fit TRBD1. Germline V gene data show CDR1 as SEHNR and CDR2 as FQNEAQ (reference sequence). Germline trimming cut 0 bases from V and 4 bases from J; bases unmatched to any gene: 9. This CDR3 contains 17 residues. CDR3 residues: CASSLAGLRDSKNIQYF. The DNA of the CDR3 is TGTGCCAGCAGCTTAGCTGGGCTTAGGGACAGTAAAAACATTCAGTACTTC.

The rearrangement uses TRBV27 and TRBJ1-2; D is unclear. Germline V gene data show CDR1 as MNHEY and CDR2 as SMNVEV (reference sequence). This CDR3 contains 14 residues. V was trimmed by 3 bases and J by 2 bases, leaving 10 bases between them. In nucleotides, the CDR3 is TGTGCCAGCAGTTTGACGGGGATCAACTATGGCTACACCTTC. Amino acid sequence: CASSLTGINYGYTF.

The chain recombines TRBV24-1 with TRBJ2-7; TRBD1 might be the D (5 bases). The V and J ends lost 5 bases and 3 bases respectively, with 7 bases between them. Germline-derived CDR1 and CDR2 are KGHDR and SFDVKD. This CDR3 region has 12 residues. CDR3 in amino acids: CATSGQGYEQYF. CDR3 coding DNA: TGTGCCACCAGTGGGCAGGGCTACGAGCAGTACTTC.

CDR3 residues: CAISESTGSGGYTF. The CDR3 coding sequence is TGTGCCATCAGTGAGTCGACAGGGAGTGGTGGCTACACCTTC. The J gene is TRBJ1-2, the V gene TRBV10-3; the match to TRBD1 covers 7 bases. Unmatched junction bases numbered 5, after V lost 0 bases and J lost 7 bases. Germline CDR1 and CDR2: ENHRY and SYGVKD. The length of the CDR3 is 14 residues.

The rearrangement links TRBV2 to TRBJ2-1, with D unresolved. This CDR3 contains 13 residues. The V end was cut by 9 bases, the J end by 0 bases, with 9 bases between. Germline CDR1 is SNHLY and CDR2 is FYNNEI. Here the CDR3 DNA reads TGTGCCAGTCTACCAAGCTCCTACAATGAGCAGTTCTTC. The encoded protein is CASLPSSYNEQFF.

The V call is TRBV28, the J call TRBJ1-2; D might be TRBD1 (5 bases). CDR3 size: 13 residues. Germline CDR1 MDHEN, CDR2 SYDVKM. With 3 bases removed from V and 4 bases from J, the gap between germline ends came to 9 bases. The chain's CDR3 is CASSFGGGYGYTF. Written as DNA, the CDR3 is TGTGCCAGCAGTTTTGGGGGGGGCTATGGCTACACCTTC.

The chain uses TRBV9 and TRBJ2-1, with a weak D call TRBD1 (5 bases). V lost 4 bases and J 4 bases, leaving 27 bases between the germline ends. The germline CDR1 and CDR2 sequences are SGDLS and YYNGEE. This CDR3 is 19 amino acids long. The CDR3 protein is CASSPGPLKAPRVYNEQFF. CDR3 in DNA: TGTGCCAGCAGCCCGGGCCCCCTTAAGGCGCCCAGGGTTTACAATGAGCAGTTCTTC.

The chain is built from TRBV4-3 and TRBJ2-7; possibly TRBD2 for D (5 bases). The V end was cut by 4 bases, the J end by 12 bases, with 16 bases between. Germline CDR1 reads LGHNA; CDR2 reads YSLEER. The CDR3 loop spans 12 amino acids. For the CDR3, the DNA is TGCGCCAGCAGCCTTGGTGTATGGGAGACGTACTTC. Protein product: CASSLGVWETYF.

This chain uses TRBV2 with TRBJ2-3; 9 bases map to TRBD2. The CDR3 length is 15 residues. With V trimmed by 7 bases and J by 7 bases, 12 bases remained unmatched. Germline-derived CDR1 and CDR2 are SNHLY and FYNNEI. DNA of the CDR3: TGTGCCAGCAACCTACTTAGCGGGAGTGAGAATACGCAGTATTTT. Residues: CASNLLSGSENTQYF.

J is TRBJ1-5 and V is TRBV28, with D perhaps matching TRBD1 (6 bases). V shed 5 bases and J shed 6 bases, with 14 bases lying between them. CDR1 MDHEN and CDR2 SYDVKM come from the germline V gene. The CDR3 extends over 14 amino acids. The CDR3 sequence: CASSASGAVQPQHF. For the CDR3, the DNA is TGTGCCAGCAGTGCCTCAGGGGCGGTTCAGCCCCAGCATTTT.